The 26 T cell receptor beta chains reported below all come from one sample, sequenced in a study of T cell responses to AZD1222 COVID-19 vaccine (dated by TCRdb to the early 2020s). Library preparation employed the immunoSEQ multiplex PCR assay. The clones in this table, taken by TCRdb from immuneACCESS, are in-frame only. Not every clone is retained; where verified, under half of the shortfall comes from an unresolved V gene, and the cause of the rest is unknown. Counted in this sample were about 82,000 clones; roughly 85% of them appeared once. The ten largest clones represent about 1.3% of the sample. In light of the paper, this sample's time point label describes: about 28 days (+/-7) after the second vaccine dose. The starting material was peripheral blood, obtained 28 days after the second AZD1222 dose. These receptors were obtained from an adult who received the AZD1222 COVID-19 vaccine.

V usage is TRBV10-3 and J usage is TRBJ2-1; 10 nucleotides match TRBD1. The length of the CDR3 is 16 residues. Germline V CDR1 and CDR2: ENHRY, SYGVKD. The V segment lost 0 bases and the J segment 6 bases; nucleotides outside the gene matches: 5. The CDR3: CAISESTGGAGNEQFF. The DNA of the CDR3 is TGTGCCATCAGTGAGTCGACAGGGGGCGCGGGCAATGAGCAGTTCTTC.

The J gene is TRBJ2-3, the V gene TRBV27; D possibly corresponds to TRBD2 (5 bases). CDR1 MNHEY and CDR2 SMNVEV come from the germline V gene (reference sequence). With 7 bases removed from V and 1 base from J, the gap between germline ends came to 12 bases. The CDR3 runs to 14 residues. CDR3 coding DNA: TGTGCCAGCAATCTAGCTTTCGGCACAGATACGCAGTATTTT. Translated, it gives CASNLAFGTDTQYF.

This clone was seen only once. The chain combines TRBV11-3 with TRBJ2-7; 7 nucleotides match TRBD1. Germline CDR1 and CDR2: SGHNT and YENEEA. The CDR3 consists of 14 residues. Unmatched junction bases numbered 8, after V lost 5 bases and J lost 4 bases. CDR3 sequence reads: CASSARPGQYEQYF. Here the CDR3 DNA reads TGTGCCAGCAGCGCCCGCCCGGGACAGTACGAGCAGTACTTC.

The genes are TRBV5-4 and TRBJ2-1; D is perhaps TRBD2 (5 bases). Trimming left V 4 bases short and J 5 bases short, with 13 bases between. The V gene's germline CDR1 is SGHNT and CDR2 YYREEE (reference sequence). The CDR3 totals 14 residues. CDR3 sequence reads: CASSPEVGNNEQFF. CDR3 DNA: TGTGCCAGCAGCCCCGAAGTCGGGAACAATGAGCAGTTCTTC.

The chain has TRBV6-2 or TRBV6-3 and TRBJ1-4; D gene unclear. Trimming cost V 6 bases and J 0 bases, with 8 bases left between them. This CDR3 contains 14 residues. From germline, CDR1 is MNHEY and CDR2 SVGEGT. CDR3 sequence reads: CASSMTPTNEKLFF. The CDR3 DNA is TGTGCCAGCAGCATGACACCAACTAATGAAAAACTGTTTTTT.

The chain employs TRBV6-6 and TRBJ1-1, with 9 positions matching TRBD1. In germline, CDR1 is MNHNY, CDR2 SVGAGI (reference sequence). V was clipped by 10 bases and J by 0 bases; unmatched bases: 6. The CDR3 runs to 14 residues. This chain's CDR3 is CATFGDRVNTEAFF. The DNA for the CDR3 is TGTGCCACCTTCGGGGACAGGGTGAACACTGAAGCTTTCTTT.

This clone was seen only a few times. Written as DNA, the CDR3 is TGTGCCAGCAGCTTGGGACCAGACGAGCAGTACTTC. Amino acids: CASSLGPDEQYF. The chain uses TRBV5-6 and TRBJ2-7; D remains unclear. This CDR3 has 12 residues. Germline-derived CDR1 and CDR2 are SGHDT and YYEEEE. Trimming pared 0 bases from V and 5 bases from J, leaving 6 bases between.

This clone came up once. V usage is TRBV30 and J usage is TRBJ1-1, with D unclear. Germline V gives CDR1 GTSNPN, CDR2 SVGIG (reference sequence). Deletions cut 7 bases from V and 11 bases from J, with 17 bases between. The CDR3 runs to 11 residues. The CDR3 sequence is CASPGPLDAFF. CDR3 nucleotide sequence: TGTGCCTCCCCCGGACCTCTAGACGCTTTCTTT.

The DNA for the CDR3 is TGCGCCAGCAGCCGGGACGGGTCGGGCACCGGGGAGCTGTTTTTT. This translates into CASSRDGSGTGELFF. This chain links TRBV5-1 with TRBJ2-2; D tentatively fits TRBD1 or TRBD2 (5 bases each). Trimming cost V 4 bases and J 4 bases, with 14 bases left between them. Germline V CDR1 and CDR2: SGHRS, YFSETQ. This CDR3 has 15 amino acids.

The chain employs TRBV4-1 and TRBJ1-5; 7 bases align to TRBD1. V was pared by 0 bases and J by 7 bases, with 6 bases of the junction left unmatched. CDR1 is MGHRA, CDR2 YSYEKL, per germline. The CDR3 spans 15 residues. CDR3 sequence (DNA): TGCGCCAGCAGCCAAGATCGACAGGGTTGGCAGCCCCAGCATTTT. Encoded protein: CASSQDRQGWQPQHF.

This rearrangement joins TRBV28 to TRBJ2-7; tentative D call: TRBD1 (5 bases). Trimming cost V 5 bases and J 6 bases, with 14 bases left between them. The CDR3 has 13 amino acids. The germline CDR1 and CDR2 sequences are MDHEN and SYDVKM. CDR3 DNA sequence: TGTGCCAGCAGTGGACAAACTCTGGGCGAGCAGTACTTC. Its translation: CASSGQTLGEQYF.

The chain is built from TRBV12-3 or TRBV12-4 and TRBJ1-1; no definite D call. The CDR3 consists of 13 residues. The V gene lost 5 bases and the J gene lost 4 bases, with 11 bases spanning the gap. DNA of the CDR3: TGTGCCAGCAGTACAAGAGAGGGCACTGAAGCTTTCTTT. This encodes CASSTREGTEAFF.

The chain carries TRBV2 and TRBJ1-4, with D hard to call. CDR1 SNHLY and CDR2 FYNNEI come from the germline V gene. This CDR3 has 12 residues. Trimming took 6 bases from V and 1 from J, leaving 3 bases between them. The CDR3 DNA sequence: TGTGCCAGCAGGGAAACTAATGAAAAACTGTTTTTT. Its protein is CASRETNEKLFF.

This chain joins TRBV27 and TRBJ2-3, with D hard to call. Germline V gene sequence: CDR1 MNHEY, CDR2 SMNVEV (reference sequence). Between the trimmed V and J ends, which lost 6 bases and 6 bases, there was a span of 16 bases. The CDR3 length is 14 residues. Here the CDR3 DNA reads TGTGCCAGCAGCCCTCTGACCACGGCCGATACGCAGTATTTT. As protein: CASSPLTTADTQYF.

The rearrangement joins TRBV28 to TRBJ1-1; 8 positions match TRBD1. CDR1 and CDR2 from the germline V gene are MDHEN and SYDVKM. The CDR3 totals 16 residues. Germline trimming cut 5 bases from V and 5 bases from J; bases unmatched to any gene: 13. As DNA, the CDR3 is TGTGCCAGCAGTATACCCCCGGGACAGGTGGGGACTGAAGCTTTCTTT. Translated, it gives CASSIPPGQVGTEAFF.

In this sample, this clone is medium-sized. The chain recombines TRBV28 with TRBJ1-2; D gene ambiguous. CDR1 is MDHEN, CDR2 SYDVKM, per germline. The CDR3 has 13 residues. V was cut by 6 bases and J by 4 bases, with 12 bases left in between. CDR3 sequence (DNA): TGTGCCAGCAGCTTCAGTGCCCTCTATGGCTACACCTTC. Translation: CASSFSALYGYTF.

The chain couples TRBV28 to TRBJ1-4; D gene uncertain. This CDR3 has 14 amino acids. Germline CDR1 is MDHEN and CDR2 is SYDVKM. V was shortened by 3 bases and J by 8 bases, with 13 bases between the two germline ends. In DNA form, the CDR3 reads TGTGCCAGCAGTTTGGCGGCGGGTTCGGAAAAACTGTTTTTT. Encoded protein: CASSLAAGSEKLFF.

Note on this clone: One end of the junction fails to match germline, which may point to a read error. This chain links TRBV10-3 with TRBJ2-5, with 10 bases matching TRBD2. Looked up from germline, CDR1 is ENHRY and CDR2 is SYGVKD. This CDR3 is 17 amino acids long. The CDR3 spells CAISGGGTSVNQEAQYF. The CDR3 nucleotides are TGTGCCATCAGTGGAGGAGGGACTAGCGTAAACCAAGAGGCCCAGTACTTC.

The rearrangement uses TRBV24-1 and TRBJ2-3; D is perhaps TRBD2 (5 bases). This CDR3 contains 13 residues. CDR1 is KGHDR and CDR2 is SFDVKD in the germline V gene. V lost 7 bases, J lost 6 bases, and 13 bases lay in between. In DNA form, the CDR3 reads TGTGCCACCAGCCAACTAGGTAGGGATACGCAGTATTTT. Its protein is CATSQLGRDTQYF.

This chain connects TRBV9 to TRBJ1-2; D unclear. Trimming left V 2 bases short and J 7 bases short, with 12 bases between. Per germline, CDR1 SGDLS and CDR2 YYNGEE. The CDR3 is made up of 13 amino acids. The DNA of the CDR3 is TGTGCCAGCAGCGTGGGCCATAGAGGTGGCTACACCTTC. Amino acids: CASSVGHRGGYTF.

This clone came up once. This chain connects TRBV18 to TRBJ2-7; D is unresolved. Trimming pared 1 base from V and 1 base from J, leaving 5 bases between. Germline CDR1 and CDR2: KGHSH and LQKENI. This CDR3 comprises 13 residues. The CDR3 DNA is TGTGCCAGCTCACCACGACAATCCTACGAGCAGTACTTC. This sequence encodes CASSPRQSYEQYF.

The sample holds a few counts of this clone. V usage is TRBV5-5 and J usage is TRBJ1-3; D not resolved. Germline CDR1 SGHKS, CDR2 YYEKEE (reference sequence). Deletions cut 3 bases from V and 0 bases from J, with 10 bases between. This CDR3 has 15 residues. CDR3 DNA: TGTGCCAGCAGCTCCGGACCGGTCTCTGGAAACACCATATATTTT. Translation gives CASSSGPVSGNTIYF.

The V gene is TRBV2, the J gene TRBJ1-3; tentative D call: TRBD1 (5 bases). This CDR3 has 15 amino acids. Looked up from germline, CDR1 is SNHLY and CDR2 is FYNNEI. With 4 bases removed from V and 4 bases from J, the gap between germline ends came to 14 bases. The DNA for the CDR3 is TGTGCCAGCAGTGGGGGTCCTCCAGGGGGAAACACCATATATTTT. Its protein product is CASSGGPPGGNTIYF.

The genes are TRBV5-1 and TRBJ2-1, with 12 positions matching TRBD2. The trim removed 4 bases at V and 5 bases at J, leaving 10 bases unmatched. In germline, CDR1 is SGHRS, CDR2 YFSETQ. The CDR3 totals 17 residues. CDR3 sequence (DNA): TGCGCCAGCAGCCCCGGGTGGCTAGCGGGAGGGCACAATGAGCAGTTCTTC. The encoded protein is CASSPGWLAGGHNEQFF.

The rearrangement uses TRBV25-1 and TRBJ2-7; D is unresolved. The length of the CDR3 is 12 residues. Trimming took off 3 bases at V and 3 bases at J, with 6 bases between the two ends. Per the germline V gene, CDR1 is MGHDK and CDR2 is SYGVNS. The CDR3 region has the DNA TGTGCCAGCAGTGACAGACACTACGAGCAGTACTTC. Protein sequence: CASSDRHYEQYF.

The gene calls are TRBV4-2 and TRBJ2-5, with unresolved D. This CDR3 is built from 13 residues. V was shortened by 1 base and J by 1 base, with 4 bases between the two germline ends. Germline loops: CDR1 LGHNA, CDR2 YNFKEQ. The CDR3 region has the DNA TGTGCCAGCAGCCAAGGACTCCAAGAGACCCAGTACTTC. Translated, it gives CASSQGLQETQYF.